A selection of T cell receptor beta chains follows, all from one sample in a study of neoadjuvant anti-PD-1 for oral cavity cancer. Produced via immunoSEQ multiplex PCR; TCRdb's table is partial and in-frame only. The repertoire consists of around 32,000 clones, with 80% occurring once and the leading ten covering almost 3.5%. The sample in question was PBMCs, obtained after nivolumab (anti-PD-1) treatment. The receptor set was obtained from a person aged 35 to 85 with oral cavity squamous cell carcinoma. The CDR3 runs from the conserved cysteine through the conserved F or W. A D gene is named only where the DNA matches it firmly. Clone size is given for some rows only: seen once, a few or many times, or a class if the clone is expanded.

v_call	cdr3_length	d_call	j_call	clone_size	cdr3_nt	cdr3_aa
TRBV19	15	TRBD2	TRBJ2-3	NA	TGTGCCAGTAGTATAGGCGGGGGGCTCACAGATACGCAGTATTTT	CASSIGGGLTDTQYF
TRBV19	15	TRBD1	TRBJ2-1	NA	TGTGCCAGTAGTAGGGACAGGGGGGTCTTCGATGAGCAGTTCTTC	CASSRDRGVFDEQFF
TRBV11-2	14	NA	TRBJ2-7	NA	TGTGCCAGCAGCTTAGGGCAGGCGCATGGCGAGCAGTACTTC	CASSLGQAHGEQYF
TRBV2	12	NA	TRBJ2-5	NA	TGTGCCACCGCGGGACTCGGGGAGACCCAGTACTTC	CATAGLGETQYF
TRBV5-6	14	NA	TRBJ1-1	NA	TGTGCCAGCAGCTATTTTGGAGCGAACACTGAAGCTTTCTTT	CASSYFGANTEAFF
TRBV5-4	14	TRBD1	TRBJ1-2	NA	TGTGCCAGCAGACCCGGGACAGGGGGGTATGGCTACACCTTC	CASRPGTGGYGYTF
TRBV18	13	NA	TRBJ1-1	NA	TGTGCCAGCTCAACAGAGATGAACACTGAAGCTTTCTTT	CASSTEMNTEAFF
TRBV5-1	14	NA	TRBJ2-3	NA	TGCGCCAGCAGCTTGCAGGGGGGTACAGATACGCAGTATTTT	CASSLQGGTDTQYF
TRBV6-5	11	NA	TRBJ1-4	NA	TGTGCCAGCAGTACCGGAGAAAAACTGTTTTTT	CASSTGEKLFF
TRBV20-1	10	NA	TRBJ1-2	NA	TGCAGTGCTAGCAGGGTAGGCTACACCTTC	CSASRVGYTF
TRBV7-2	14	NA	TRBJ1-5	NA	TGTGCCAGCAGCACTACAGGGAACAATCAGCCCCAGCATTTT	CASSTTGNNQPQHF
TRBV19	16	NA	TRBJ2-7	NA	TGTGCCAGTAGTATAGATACTCCCTCAAGCTCCTACGAGCAGTACTTC	CASSIDTPSSSYEQYF
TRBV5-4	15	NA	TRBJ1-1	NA	TGTGCCAGCAGCTTGGATGGCACACGGAACACTGAAGCTTTCTTT	CASSLDGTRNTEAFF
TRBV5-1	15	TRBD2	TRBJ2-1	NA	TGCGCCAGCAGAGTCGGGGGGGCCATGTACAATGAGCAGTTCTTC	CASRVGGAMYNEQFF
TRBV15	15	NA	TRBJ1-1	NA	TGTGCCACCAGCAGAGATGTCGAGGGCGGAGGTGAAGCTTTCTTT	CATSRDVEGGGEAFF
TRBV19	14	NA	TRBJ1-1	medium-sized	TGTGCCAGTAGTATAGGGTACATGAACACTGAAGCTTTCTTT	CASSIGYMNTEAFF
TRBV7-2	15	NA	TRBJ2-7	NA	TGTGCCAGCAGCTTAGTAACGGGTGGGGGTTACGAGCAGTACTTC	CASSLVTGGGYEQYF